Below, 27 T cell receptor beta chains from the same sample are listed, as sequenced in a study of vaccination and CD4 T cells after COVID-19. The antigens of these receptors remain unknown. With the Oncomine TCR Beta short-read assay, DNA from cultured CD4+ T cells was sequenced. TCRdb re-called the PCR reads through MiXCR, storing one row per CDR3 protein. This table has 10,000 to 15,000 distinct CDR3 sequences, around 48% appearing once. This sample's treatment: roughly ten-day PBMC culture with coronavirus spike peptide pools or control peptides (ViraFEST assay). The sample comprised CD4+ T cells from blood, cultured in vitro. The receptors here all came from a human donor who had recovered from COVID-19.

This clonotype is medium-sized (0.01 to 0.1%) within its sample. V and J are TRBV5-1 and TRBJ1-1; 9 bases align to TRBD1. The CDR3 spans 14 residues. Germline-derived CDR1 and CDR2 are SGHRS and YFSETQ. With V trimmed by 4 bases and J by 1 base, 2 bases remained unmatched. The CDR3 protein is CASSKTGGNTEAFF. The CDR3 bases are TGCGCCAGCAGCAAGACAGGGGGGAACACTGAAGCTTTCTTT.

V gene TRBV7-2 combines with J gene TRBJ2-1, with 8 bases matching TRBD2. The germline CDR1 and CDR2 sequences are SGHTA and FQGNSA. Trimming at V came to 3 bases and at J to 2 bases, leaving 3 bases not matched to a gene. The length of the CDR3 is 15 residues. The CDR3 DNA sequence: TGTGCCAGCAGCTTCCGGGGGGGCCCCTACAATGAGCAGTTCTTC. This translates into CASSFRGGPYNEQFF.

The rearrangement uses TRBV2 and TRBJ2-7; 10 nucleotides align to TRBD2. The germline CDR1 and CDR2 sequences are SNHLY and FYNNEI. The J segment lost 3 bases and the V segment lost 1 base, leaving 6 bases of the junction unmatched. CDR3 size: 16 residues. The CDR3 here is CASSEDLSGGYYEQYF. The CDR3 bases are TGTGCCAGCAGTGAAGACCTTAGCGGGGGGTACTACGAGCAGTACTTC.

The rearrangement joins TRBV6-1 to TRBJ2-6; maybe TRBD1 (5 bases). The CDR3 spans 15 residues. The V end lost 6 bases, the J end lost 3 bases, and 12 bases lay between the germline ends. The germline CDR1 and CDR2 sequences are MNHNS and SASEGT. CDR3 sequence reads: CASSQRGLGANVLTF. DNA for the CDR3: TGTGCCAGCAGCCAAAGGGGTCTTGGGGCCAACGTCCTGACTTTC.

The chain has TRBV30 and TRBJ2-7; the match to TRBD2 covers 9 bases. This CDR3 comprises 14 residues. The germline V gene has CDR1 GTSNPN and CDR2 SVGIG (reference sequence). V shed 1 base, J shed 6 bases, and the junction held 7 bases outside the gene matches. The CDR3: CAWSEGLAVGEQYF. Here the CDR3 DNA reads TGTGCCTGGAGTGAGGGACTAGCTGTCGGCGAGCAGTACTTC.

Turning to this clonotype: This may be a read error: a much more frequent sequence differs by one nucleotide. This rearrangement joins TRBV20-1 to TRBJ1-2; D unresolved. The V end lost 0 bases, the J end lost 8 bases, and 16 bases lay between the germline ends. The germline CDR1 and CDR2 sequences are DFQATT and SNEGSKA (reference sequence). This CDR3 spans 14 amino acids. CDR3 nucleotide sequence: TGCAGTGCTAGAGACATGATCGCGACGAAGGGCTACACCTTC. Its protein product is CSARDMIATKGYTF.

The V call is TRBV7-2, the J call TRBJ2-3, with 8 positions matching TRBD2. This CDR3 is built from 19 residues. In germline, CDR1 is SGHTA, CDR2 FQGNSA. V lost 1 base, J lost 4 bases, and 16 bases stayed unmatched. Written as DNA, the CDR3 is TGTGCCAGCAGCTTAGTGGTCGGGAGCGGGGGAGGTTTTTCAGATACGCAGTATTTT. Its protein is CASSLVVGSGGGFSDTQYF.

This clonotype was observed a single time. The chain is built from TRBV20-1 and TRBJ1-2, with D maybe TRBD1 (6 bases). The CDR3 extends over 13 amino acids. V lost 5 bases to trimming and J lost 6 bases, with 16 bases between them. The germline CDR1 and CDR2 sequences are DFQATT and SNEGSKA (reference sequence). CDR3 amino acids: CSAGVGGGDGYTF. The CDR3 DNA reads as TGCAGTGCTGGGGTAGGAGGGGGTGATGGCTACACCTTC.

CDR3 bases: TGTGCCAGCAGCTTGAGGCCGCCCCAGGCCCCCTACGTTGAAGCTTTCTTT. Translated, it gives CASSLRPPQAPYVEAFF. This rearrangement joins TRBV5-4 to TRBJ1-1, with no clear D. The ends were cut back, 1 base at V and 7 bases at J, with 23 bases in the middle. This CDR3 is built from 17 residues. Germline loops: CDR1 SGHNT, CDR2 YYREEE (reference sequence).

Concerning this clonotype itself: Given the absence of the conserved phenylalanine or tryptophan at the CDR3 end, a read error is likely. This rearrangement joins TRBV11-3 to TRBJ2-5, with a possible D match to TRBD2 (5 bases). CDR3 length: 14 residues. Trimming left V 1 base short and J 3 bases short, with 9 bases between. Per germline, CDR1 SGHNT and CDR2 YENEEA. The CDR3 region is CASSLGGRKETQYL. CDR3 in DNA: TGTGCCAGCAGCTTAGGAGGGCGGAAAGAGACCCAGTACCTC.

This clonotype occurred a few times. The junction does not match germline at one end; this may be a read error. The chain is built from TRBV7-7 and TRBJ2-2; 14 nucleotides align to TRBD2. Germline CDR1 SSHAT, CDR2 FNYEAQ (reference sequence). The CDR3 extends over 18 amino acids. This CDR3 reads CASSSGLAGGWNTGELFF. CDR3 bases: TGTGCTAGCAGCTCCGGACTAGCGGGGGGCTGGAACACCGGGGAGCTGTTTTTT.

The chain links TRBV11-3 to TRBJ1-6, with a possible D match to TRBD1 (6 bases). Trimming pared 4 bases from V and 7 bases from J, leaving 17 bases between. Germline CDR1 SGHNT, CDR2 YENEEA. The CDR3 covers 16 residues. In DNA, the CDR3 is TGTGCCAGCAGCTCGATTCGGCAGGGGTGGAATTCACCCCTCCACTTT. It is translated as CASSSIRQGWNSPLHF.

In its sample, this clonotype was seen a few times. The genes are TRBV12-3 or TRBV12-4 and TRBJ1-4, with 8 bases matching TRBD1. J lost 8 bases, V lost 3 bases, and 5 bases had no gene match. This CDR3 contains 14 residues. This CDR3 is CASSLDRVREKLFF. As DNA, the CDR3 is TGTGCCAGCAGTTTGGACAGGGTGCGAGAAAAACTGTTTTTT.

The chain has TRBV7-9 and TRBJ2-7; 9 bases are a match to TRBD1. CDR1 is SEHNR and CDR2 is FQNEAQ in the germline V gene (reference sequence). J gave up 7 bases and V 3 bases, and 10 bases lay outside the gene matches. The length of the CDR3 is 15 residues. The CDR3 DNA reads TGTGCCAGCAGCTTGGGGACAGGGCCGCAGGGGGAGCAGTACTTC. Amino acids: CASSLGTGPQGEQYF.

In its sample, this clonotype was seen once. The chain's CDR3 is CASSLSGNTGELFF. The CDR3 DNA reads as TGTGCCAGCAGTTTAAGCGGGAACACCGGGGAGCTGTTTTTT. The rearrangement links TRBV27 to TRBJ2-2; D is possibly TRBD2 (5 bases). This CDR3 is 14 amino acids long. The germline CDR1 and CDR2 sequences are MNHEY and SMNVEV (reference sequence). With 2 bases removed from V and 1 base from J, the gap between germline ends came to 5 bases.

A remark on this clonotype: The germline gene is not matched at one end of the junction; a read error may be the cause. The rearrangement uses TRBV27 and TRBJ1-1, with 9 bases matching TRBD1. This CDR3 contains 14 residues. Germline loops: CDR1 MNHEY, CDR2 SMNVEV (reference sequence). CDR3 sequence reads: CASSTGGPNSEAFF. The CDR3 coding sequence is TGTGCCAGCAGCACAGGGGGCCCGAACTCTGAAGCTTTCTTT.

This clonotype occurred a few times. The chain employs TRBV4-2 and TRBJ1-2; 8 bases line up with TRBD1. Germline V CDR1 and CDR2: LGHNA, YNFKEQ. After removal of 3 bases from V and 3 bases from J, the junction contained 6 bases not matched to a gene. The CDR3 is 15 amino acids. For the CDR3, the DNA is TGTGCCAGCAGCCACACCGGACAGGGCGACTATGGCTACACCTTC. It encodes CASSHTGQGDYGYTF.

V gene TRBV6-1 combines with J gene TRBJ1-2, with D unclear. Trimming left V 5 bases short and J 0 bases short, with 7 bases between. The CDR3 is made up of 13 amino acids. CDR1 and CDR2 from the germline V gene are MNHNS and SASEGT. The CDR3 reads CASSPAANYGYTF. CDR3 coding DNA: TGTGCCAGCAGTCCCGCGGCTAACTATGGCTACACCTTC.

J is TRBJ1-2 and V is TRBV2; TRBD1 is a possible D gene (6 bases). V lost 7 bases to trimming and J lost 1 base, with 13 bases between them. The germline CDR1 and CDR2 sequences are SNHLY and FYNNEI. This CDR3 spans 14 amino acids. CDR3 residues: CASTRTAFNYGYTF. Here the CDR3 DNA reads TGTGCCAGCACTAGGACAGCTTTTAACTATGGCTACACCTTC.

The CDR3 sequence: CASSLSRAGANVLTF. Written as DNA, the CDR3 is TGTGCCAGCAGCTTAAGCCGGGCTGGGGCCAACGTCCTGACTTTC. The chain joins TRBV7-2 to TRBJ2-6, with D unresolved. Trimming took off 2 bases at V and 2 bases at J, with 7 bases between the two ends. The length of the CDR3 is 15 residues. Germline CDR1 is SGHTA and CDR2 is FQGNSA.

The sample holds a few counts of this clonotype. The chain joins TRBV7-9 to TRBJ1-5; 7 positions match TRBD1. The CDR3 is made up of 17 amino acids. V lost 3 bases, J lost 1 base, and 9 bases stayed unmatched. Germline V gene lookup returns CDR1 SEHNR and CDR2 FQNEAQ (reference sequence). The CDR3 loop reads CASSLNRGGMSNQPQHF. CDR3 coding DNA: TGTGCCAGCAGCTTGAACAGGGGAGGGATGAGCAATCAGCCCCAGCATTTT.

This sequence joins TRBV30 and TRBJ1-2; TRBD1 is a possible D gene (6 bases). The V end was cut by 0 bases, the J end by 8 bases, with 13 bases between. Germline lookup yields CDR1 GTSNPN and CDR2 SVGIG (reference sequence). The CDR3 is 13 amino acids. CDR3 bases: TGTGCCTGGAGTGTACGGGGCAGGGGAGGCTACACCTTC. It is translated as CAWSVRGRGGYTF.

This clonotype occurred a few times. V is TRBV30 and J is TRBJ1-5; TRBD1 matches at 7 bases. The CDR3 runs 15 residues. From germline, CDR1 is GTSNPN and CDR2 SVGIG (reference sequence). After removal of 2 bases from V and 1 base from J, the junction contained 5 bases not matched to a gene. The CDR3 DNA reads as TGTGCCTGGAGTAGAGGGGGCCTGAGCAATCAGCCCCAGCATTTT. This sequence encodes CAWSRGGLSNQPQHF.

The chain joins TRBV11-3 to TRBJ2-1; 11 bases agree with TRBD2. The V gene's germline CDR1 is SGHNT and CDR2 YENEEA. J was trimmed by 6 bases and V by 3 bases; bases with no gene match: 4. This CDR3 has 15 residues. The CDR3 DNA sequence: TGTGCCAGCAGCTTGACTAGCGGGAAAGTCAATGAGCAGTTCTTC. Protein: CASSLTSGKVNEQFF.

The rearrangement joins TRBV20-1 to TRBJ2-2; D uncertain. Between the trimmed V and J ends, which lost 0 bases and 4 bases, there was a span of 12 bases. CDR3 length: 15 amino acids. Germline CDR1 DFQATT, CDR2 SNEGSKA (reference sequence). The CDR3 protein is CSARDPGSSTGELFF. CDR3 nucleotide sequence: TGCAGTGCTAGAGATCCCGGTTCAAGCACCGGGGAGCTGTTTTTT.

The rearrangement joins TRBV10-2 to TRBJ2-5; D may be TRBD2 (6 bases). V dropped 4 bases and J dropped 5 bases, with 8 bases sitting between them. The CDR3 covers 12 residues. Looked up from germline, CDR1 is WSHSY and CDR2 is SAAADI. The CDR3, as DNA: TGCGCCAGCAGTGGGGGGGAGGAGACCCAGTACTTC. It codes for CASSGGEETQYF.

V and J are TRBV6-1 and TRBJ1-1; TRBD1 is a possible D gene (6 bases). In germline, CDR1 is MNHNS, CDR2 SASEGT. There are 14 residues in the CDR3. The V and J ends lost 5 bases and 2 bases respectively, with 12 bases between them. The CDR3 reads CASSPTGVNTEAFF. The CDR3 coding sequence is TGTGCCAGCAGTCCGACAGGTGTTAACACTGAAGCTTTCTTT.